The 29 T cell receptor beta chains reported below all come from one sample, sequenced in a study of shared clonotypes between healthy human individuals. TCRdb's table, derived via immunoSEQ multiplex PCR, lists solely in-frame clones and lacks some. Among over 2,000,000 clones listed, roughly 93% were seen once. The naive CD8 subset, CD45RO-negative cells positively selected for CCR7, excluded terminally differentiated effector memory CD45RA+ cells. Material for sequencing was naive CD8+ T cells from PBMCs. The origin of the receptors is a young man in good health. Some clones in this sample may be carry-over from other donors' samples.

The genes are TRBV18 and TRBJ1-5; 8 nucleotides match TRBD1. CDR1 and CDR2 (germline): KGHSH, LQKENI. V was pared by 2 bases and J by 4 bases, with 10 bases of the junction left unmatched. The CDR3 is 17 amino acids. CDR3 bases: TGTGCCAGCTCACCAGTCAGACAGGGGACTAGAAATCAGCCCCAGCATTTT. This translates into CASSPVRQGTRNQPQHF.

The chain carries TRBV5-8 and TRBJ2-1; D gene ambiguous. The V and J ends lost 0 bases and 3 bases respectively, with 7 bases between them. CDR1 SGHTS and CDR2 YDEGEE come from the germline V gene. This CDR3 spans 14 amino acids. CDR3 in amino acids: CASSLVNIYNEQFF. CDR3 nucleotide sequence: TGTGCCAGCAGCTTGGTGAACATCTACAATGAGCAGTTCTTC.

CDR3 sequence (DNA): TGCGCCAGCAGCACAGCCGGGACTAGCGTTTCCGCCGGGGAGCTGTTTTTT. This gives the protein CASSTAGTSVSAGELFF. This rearrangement joins TRBV5-1 to TRBJ2-2; 10 bases map to TRBD2. This CDR3 has 17 amino acids. Germline CDR1 is SGHRS and CDR2 is YFSETQ. Unmatched junction bases numbered 12, after V lost 4 bases and J lost 6 bases.

The gene calls are TRBV4-1 and TRBJ2-5; D possibly corresponds to TRBD1 (6 bases). CDR1 is MGHRA, CDR2 YSYEKL, per germline. The CDR3 consists of 15 residues. The V and J ends lost 6 bases and 4 bases respectively, with 18 bases between them. CDR3 sequence reads: CASRLAADSSETQYF. CDR3 sequence (DNA): TGCGCCAGCAGACTCGCCGCGGACAGTTCAGAGACCCAGTACTTC.

With regard to this clone: The sample carries other DNA sequences with the same CDR3. The chain uses TRBV7-3 and TRBJ1-1; D might be TRBD1 (5 bases). The V end was cut by 2 bases, the J end by 3 bases, with 7 bases between. The CDR3 runs 13 residues. The germline gives CDR1 SGHTA, CDR2 FQGTGA. The CDR3 protein is CASSLSGYTEAFF. In DNA form, the CDR3 reads TGTGCCAGCAGCTTATCAGGGTACACTGAAGCTTTCTTT.

Here the CDR3 reads CASSENYEQYF. The CDR3 nucleotides are TGTGCCAGCAGTGAAAACTACGAGCAGTACTTC. The rearrangement joins TRBV6-1 to TRBJ2-7; D not resolved. Trimming cost V 2 bases and J 3 bases, with 2 bases left between them. Germline values: CDR1 MNHNS, CDR2 SASEGT. There are 11 residues in the CDR3.

The chain is built from TRBV4-3 and TRBJ2-3; D is unclear. Looked up from germline, CDR1 is LGHNA and CDR2 is YSLEER. V was shortened by 1 base and J by 6 bases, with 20 bases between the two germline ends. CDR3 length: 17 amino acids. The CDR3 spells CASSQGPAQSPADTQYF. The CDR3 DNA sequence: TGCGCCAGCAGCCAAGGCCCGGCACAGTCCCCAGCGGATACGCAGTATTTT.

V is TRBV7-9 and J is TRBJ2-7, with 9 bases matching TRBD1. The J segment lost 9 bases and the V segment lost 0 bases, leaving 9 bases of the junction unmatched. Germline V gene lookup returns CDR1 SEHNR and CDR2 FQNEAQ (reference sequence). The CDR3 has 15 amino acids. The CDR3 reads CASSLALGQGIVQYF. The CDR3 coding sequence is TGTGCCAGCAGCTTAGCCTTGGGACAGGGAATAGTGCAGTACTTC.

The gene calls are TRBV1 and TRBJ2-2; the table's D gene call, TRBD2, was not cross checked with the DNA. TRBV1 is deemed a pseudogene. The CDR3 has 13 residues. For the CDR3, the DNA is TGCACCAGCAAAACTAGCTCGGCCGGGGAGCTGTTTTTT. Encoded protein: CTSKTSSAGELFF.

The chain links TRBV27 to TRBJ1-2, with unresolved D. The V and J ends lost 7 bases and 4 bases respectively, with 13 bases between them. CDR1 and CDR2 from the germline V gene are MNHEY and SMNVEV (reference sequence). This CDR3 has 13 residues. The CDR3 loop is CASKTPKGYGYTF. CDR3 DNA: TGTGCCAGCAAGACCCCCAAGGGCTATGGCTACACCTTC.

Only one count was recorded for this clone. Within the sample, other DNA sequences also encode this same CDR3. The J gene is TRBJ2-5, the V gene TRBV9, with 8 nucleotides matching TRBD1. The junction had 3 bases not matched to a gene; V was cut back by 3 bases and J by 2 bases. The CDR3 totals 14 residues. Germline-derived CDR1 and CDR2 are SGDLS and YYNGEE. The CDR3 loop reads CASSAGQAQETQYF. In DNA form, the CDR3 reads TGTGCCAGCAGCGCGGGACAGGCTCAAGAGACCCAGTACTTC.

This chain joins TRBV6-6 and TRBJ1-4, with TRBD1 as a possible D gene (6 bases). The CDR3 has 14 amino acids. V gave up 2 bases and J gave up 4 bases, with 8 bases separating them. Germline V lookup: CDR1 MNHNY, CDR2 SVGAGI (reference sequence). DNA for the CDR3: TGTGCCAGCAGTTACGGACAGATTAATGAAAAACTGTTTTTT. Translated, it gives CASSYGQINEKLFF.

The chain uses TRBV4-1 and TRBJ2-1; D uncertain. Germline values: CDR1 MGHRA, CDR2 YSYEKL. The V end was cut by 0 bases, the J end by 6 bases, with 12 bases between. The CDR3 runs to 15 residues. The CDR3 here is CASSQDRTVGNEQFF. CDR3 coding DNA: TGCGCCAGCAGCCAAGATCGTACAGTGGGCAATGAGCAGTTCTTC.

To note about this clone: At one boundary the junction diverges from the germline segment, which might be a read error. The rearrangement joins TRBV7-9 to TRBJ2-3, with TRBD2 matching 11 bases. CDR1 and CDR2 from the germline V gene are SEHNR and FQNEAQ (reference sequence). The CDR3 is 12 residues long. CDR3 sequence: CASSQGLAEPGF. The CDR3 DNA is TGTGCCAGCAGTCAGGGACTAGCGGAGCCAGGTTTT.

The V call is TRBV29-1, the J call TRBJ1-4; the D gene is possibly TRBD1 (6 bases). Germline CDR1 is SQVTM and CDR2 is ANQGSEA. The CDR3 extends over 12 amino acids. V was pared by 6 bases and J by 10 bases, with 15 bases between. The CDR3 region has the DNA TGCAGCGTCCGGGACACTGGCGGAAAACTGTTTTTT. Translation: CSVRDTGGKLFF.

V is TRBV5-1 and J is TRBJ1-2, with a tentative D call TRBD1 (5 bases). The ends were cut back, 2 bases at V and 3 bases at J, with 14 bases in the middle. The CDR3 covers 15 residues. Per the germline V gene, CDR1 is SGHRS and CDR2 is YFSETQ. CDR3: CASSFRAPGDYGYTF. The CDR3 DNA sequence: TGCGCCAGCAGCTTCCGGGCCCCGGGGGACTATGGCTACACCTTC.

The chain carries TRBV7-9 and TRBJ1-2; a possible D gene is TRBD1 (6 bases). Germline CDR1 SEHNR, CDR2 FQNEAQ (reference sequence). This CDR3 is built from 14 residues. V lost 7 bases to trimming and J lost 2 bases, with 14 bases between them. CDR3 protein: CASTTGTGNYGYTF. CDR3 DNA: TGTGCCAGCACCACAGGAACAGGGAACTATGGCTACACCTTC.

This clone was seen a single time. The sample contains more than one DNA sequence encoding this CDR3. V usage is TRBV27 and J usage is TRBJ1-5; D is possibly TRBD1 (5 bases). The CDR3 extends over 14 amino acids. In germline, CDR1 is MNHEY, CDR2 SMNVEV (reference sequence). V gave up 3 bases and J gave up 7 bases, with 13 bases separating them. CDR3: CASSFTGTSQPQHF. DNA for the CDR3: TGTGCCAGCAGTTTTACAGGTACCAGCCAGCCCCAGCATTTT.

The chain recombines TRBV25-1 with TRBJ2-7, with 12 positions matching TRBD2. The CDR3 extends over 16 amino acids. V dropped 4 bases and J dropped 7; count of bases not matched to a gene: 11. Germline V gene lookup returns CDR1 MGHDK and CDR2 SYGVNS. The CDR3 sequence is CASSGPRLAGVREQYF. CDR3 DNA: TGTGCCAGCAGTGGGCCCAGACTAGCGGGAGTACGGGAGCAGTACTTC.

This clone was detected a few times. J is TRBJ2-1 and V is TRBV11-2; possible D gene TRBD2, 5 bases. The CDR3 totals 12 residues. Trimming shortened V by 6 bases and J by 10 bases, and 13 bases separated the two germline ends. Per germline, CDR1 SGHAT and CDR2 FQNNGV. The CDR3 loop reads CASRPDSREQFF. The CDR3 region has the DNA TGTGCCAGCAGGCCGGACTCCAGGGAGCAGTTCTTC.

The chain carries TRBV28 and TRBJ2-1, with a possible D match to TRBD2 (5 bases). The V end lost 2 bases, the J end lost 7 bases, and 24 bases lay between the germline ends. CDR1 and CDR2 from the germline V gene are MDHEN and SYDVKM. This CDR3 is 18 amino acids long. For the CDR3, the DNA is TGTGCCAGCAGTTTAGGGCCCTTGTGGGATTCAGCGGAAAATGAGCAGTTCTTC. Translating it yields CASSLGPLWDSAENEQFF. Together with reference TRBV28 and TRBJ2-1, the CDR3 gives the full variable domain: DVKVTQSSRYLVKRTGEKVFLECVQDMDHENMFWYRQDPGLGLRLIYFSYDVKMKEKGDIPEGYSVSREKKERFSLILESASTNQTSMYLCASSLGPLWDSAENEQFFGPGTRLTVL.

The J gene is TRBJ2-5, the V gene TRBV6-1, with D possibly called TRBD1 or TRBD2 (5 bases each). V lost 1 base and J 5 bases, leaving 11 bases between the germline ends. The CDR3 length is 14 residues. CDR1 MNHNS and CDR2 SASEGT come from the germline V gene. The CDR3 spells CASSEVGAGETQYF. As DNA, the CDR3 is TGTGCCAGCAGTGAAGTCGGGGCTGGGGAGACCCAGTACTTC.

As concerns this clone: Distinct nucleotide sequences in the sample also encode this CDR3. This sequence joins TRBV9 and TRBJ2-2; no reliable D call. CDR3 length: 15 amino acids. The germline V gene has CDR1 SGDLS and CDR2 YYNGEE. V lost 0 bases and J 1 base, leaving 7 bases between the germline ends. The CDR3 coding sequence is TGTGCCAGCAGCGTAGGACCAGGGAACACCGGGGAGCTGTTTTTT. As protein: CASSVGPGNTGELFF.

This clone showed up just once. The chain employs TRBV4-3 and TRBJ1-2, with D maybe TRBD1 (6 bases). V was trimmed by 6 bases and J by 7 bases, leaving 9 bases between them. The CDR3 loop spans 11 amino acids. Germline V gene sequence: CDR1 LGHNA, CDR2 YSLEER. In DNA, the CDR3 is TGCGCCAGCAGACAGGGCGCTGGCTACACCTTC. Residues: CASRQGAGYTF.

This chain connects TRBV9 to TRBJ2-2, with 8 nucleotides matching TRBD1. Germline V lookup: CDR1 SGDLS, CDR2 YYNGEE. The ends lost 6 bases at V and 8 bases at J; junction bases unmatched: 6. The CDR3 covers 13 residues. CDR3 DNA: TGTGCCAGCACCACAGGGGGAGTGGGGGAGCTGTTTTTT. It yields the protein CASTTGGVGELFF.

The chain links TRBV21-1 to TRBJ1-5; the D call TRBD1 from the table was never checked on the DNA. TRBV21-1 is deemed a pseudogene. This CDR3 spans 15 amino acids. The CDR3 region is CASSACRGHSQPQHF. The CDR3 region has the DNA TGTGCCAGCAGCGCCTGCAGGGGGCACAGTCAGCCCCAGCATTTT.

This sequence joins TRBV11-2 and TRBJ2-7, with TRBD2 identical over 7 bases. Per germline, CDR1 SGHAT and CDR2 FQNNGV. The CDR3 extends over 13 amino acids. The junction had 4 bases not matched to a gene; V was cut back by 5 bases and J by 3 bases. Here the CDR3 DNA reads TGTGCCAGCAGCGCCGGACTAGGCTACGAGCAGTACTTC. This encodes CASSAGLGYEQYF.

The rearrangement joins TRBV28 to TRBJ2-7, with 9 nucleotides matching TRBD1. The CDR3 length is 14 residues. V shed 5 bases, J shed 5 bases, and the junction held 7 bases outside the gene matches. In germline, CDR1 is MDHEN, CDR2 SYDVKM. CDR3 amino acids: CASSLHRGRDEQYF. The CDR3 region has the DNA TGTGCCAGCAGTCTTCACAGGGGGCGCGACGAGCAGTACTTC.

The J gene is TRBJ2-2, the V gene TRBV18; 8 bases agree with TRBD2. Germline V gene data show CDR1 as KGHSH and CDR2 as LQKENI. CDR3 length equals 15 residues. Unmatched junction bases numbered 3, after V lost 1 base and J lost 5 bases. The CDR3 is CASSPLPSGTGELFF. The CDR3 nucleotides are TGTGCCAGCTCACCACTTCCTAGCGGGACCGGGGAGCTGTTTTTT.